This T cell receptor (beta chain) was retrieved from a study of blood T cell repertoires in COVID-19. About the research overall: Both acute and convalescent COVID-19 samples were obtained from the United States, Italy and Spain. T cells, B-cell-depleted T cells, or PBMCs supplied cDNA or gDNA.

Trimming cost V 5 bases and J 1 base; bases outside gene matches: 3. This CDR3 spans 14 amino acids. In germline, CDR1 is MRHNA, CDR2 SNTAGT. In the original processing: Reference gene primers were amplified, and this amplification served to estimate nucleated cell counts. Repertoires were generated with immunoSEQ multiplex PCR, while TCRdb's copy carries only in-frame clones and drops some. That table supplies the V and J calls and clone size; D and trimming were determined from the DNA. The table lists 390,000 or so clones, nearly 90% of them singletons, with about 6.8% in the top ten. The sequencing input was peripheral blood. The chain recombines TRBV6-4 with TRBJ2-3; 7 bases fit TRBD1. The TCR was taken from a man aged 18 to 35 with active or convalescent COVID-19. CDR3 in amino acids: CASSPGQRTDTQYF. In DNA form, the CDR3 reads TGTGCCAGCAGTCCGGGACAGCGCACAGATACGCAGTATTTT.